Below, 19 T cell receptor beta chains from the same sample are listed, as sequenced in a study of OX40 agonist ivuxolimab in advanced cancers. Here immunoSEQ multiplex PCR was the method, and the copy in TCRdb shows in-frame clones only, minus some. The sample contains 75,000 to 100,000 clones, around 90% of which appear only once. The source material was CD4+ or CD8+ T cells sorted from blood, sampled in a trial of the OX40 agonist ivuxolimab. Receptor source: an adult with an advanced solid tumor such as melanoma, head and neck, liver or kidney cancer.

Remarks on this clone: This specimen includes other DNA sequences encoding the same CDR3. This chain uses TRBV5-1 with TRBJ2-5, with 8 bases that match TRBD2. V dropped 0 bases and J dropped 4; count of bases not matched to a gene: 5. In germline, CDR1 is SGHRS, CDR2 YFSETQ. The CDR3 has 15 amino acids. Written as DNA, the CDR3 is TGCGCCAGCAGCTTGGGGTCTAGCGGGCTAGAGACCCAGTACTTC. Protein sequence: CASSLGSSGLETQYF.

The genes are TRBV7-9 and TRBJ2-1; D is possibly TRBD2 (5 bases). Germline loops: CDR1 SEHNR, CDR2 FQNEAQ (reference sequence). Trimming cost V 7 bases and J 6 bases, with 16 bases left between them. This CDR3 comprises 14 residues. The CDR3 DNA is TGTGCCAGCAACACCCTACTAGAGTCCAATGAGCAGTTCTTC. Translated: CASNTLLESNEQFF.

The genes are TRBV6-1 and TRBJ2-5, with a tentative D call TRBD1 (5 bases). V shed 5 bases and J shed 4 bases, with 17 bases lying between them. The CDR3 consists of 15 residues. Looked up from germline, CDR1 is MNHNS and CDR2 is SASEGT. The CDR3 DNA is TGTGCCAGCAGTAGATACAGAGTCCAGGGAGAGACCCAGTACTTC. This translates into CASSRYRVQGETQYF.

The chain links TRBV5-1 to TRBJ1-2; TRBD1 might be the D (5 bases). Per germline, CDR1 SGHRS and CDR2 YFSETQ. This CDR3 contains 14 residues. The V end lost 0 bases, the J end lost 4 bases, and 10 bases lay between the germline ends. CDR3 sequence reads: CASSLGQQAYGYTF. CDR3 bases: TGCGCCAGCAGCTTGGGACAGCAGGCCTATGGCTACACCTTC.

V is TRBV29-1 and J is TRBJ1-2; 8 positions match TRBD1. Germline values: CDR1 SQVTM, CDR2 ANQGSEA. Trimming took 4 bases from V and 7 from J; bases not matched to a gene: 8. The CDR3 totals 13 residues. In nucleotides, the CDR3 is TGCAGCGTTGGTGGGCAGGGGGCGGGTGGCTACACCTTC. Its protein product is CSVGGQGAGGYTF.

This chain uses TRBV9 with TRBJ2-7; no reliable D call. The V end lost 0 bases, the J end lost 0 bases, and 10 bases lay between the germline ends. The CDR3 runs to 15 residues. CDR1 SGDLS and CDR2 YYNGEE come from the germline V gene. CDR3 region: CASSVDGGSSYEQYF. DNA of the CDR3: TGTGCCAGCAGCGTAGATGGCGGTAGCTCCTACGAGCAGTACTTC.

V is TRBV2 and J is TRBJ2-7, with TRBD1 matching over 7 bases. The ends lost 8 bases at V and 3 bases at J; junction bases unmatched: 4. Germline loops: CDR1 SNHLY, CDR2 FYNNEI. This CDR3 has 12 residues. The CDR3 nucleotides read TGTGCCAGCTCGAGGGGGCTCTACGAGCAGTACTTC. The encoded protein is CASSRGLYEQYF.

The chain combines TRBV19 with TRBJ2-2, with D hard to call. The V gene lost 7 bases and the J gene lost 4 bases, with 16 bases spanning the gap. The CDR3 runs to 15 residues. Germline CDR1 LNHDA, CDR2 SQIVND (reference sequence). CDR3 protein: CASNALGLFTGELFF. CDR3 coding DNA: TGTGCCAGTAACGCCCTAGGTCTCTTCACCGGGGAGCTGTTTTTT.

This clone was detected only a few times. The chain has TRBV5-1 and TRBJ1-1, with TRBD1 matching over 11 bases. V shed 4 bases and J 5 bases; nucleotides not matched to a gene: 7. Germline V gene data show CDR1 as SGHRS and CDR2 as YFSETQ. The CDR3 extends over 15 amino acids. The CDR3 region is CASSPRGTGGTEAFF. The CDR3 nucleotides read TGCGCCAGCAGCCCGCGGGGGACAGGGGGGACTGAAGCTTTCTTT.

This chain's CDR3 is CASSLGSVNEKLFF. DNA of the CDR3: TGTGCCAGCAGCTTGGGCAGTGTTAATGAAAAACTGTTTTTT. The genes are TRBV7-9 and TRBJ1-4; D is ambiguous. The CDR3 sequence is 14 residues long. Between the trimmed V and J ends, which lost 3 bases and 4 bases, there was a span of 9 bases. Germline lookup yields CDR1 SEHNR and CDR2 FQNEAQ (reference sequence).

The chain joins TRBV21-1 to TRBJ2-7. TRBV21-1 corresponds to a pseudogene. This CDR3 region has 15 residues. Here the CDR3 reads CASIPFVEFSYEQYF. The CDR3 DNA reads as TGTGCCAGCATCCCCTTTGTGGAATTCTCCTACGAGCAGTACTTC.

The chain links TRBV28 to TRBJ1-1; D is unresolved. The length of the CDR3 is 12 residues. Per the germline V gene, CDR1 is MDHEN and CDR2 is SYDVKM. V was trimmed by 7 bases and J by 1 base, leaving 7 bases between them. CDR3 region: CASTFRNTEAFF. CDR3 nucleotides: TGTGCCAGCACTTTCAGGAACACTGAAGCTTTCTTT.

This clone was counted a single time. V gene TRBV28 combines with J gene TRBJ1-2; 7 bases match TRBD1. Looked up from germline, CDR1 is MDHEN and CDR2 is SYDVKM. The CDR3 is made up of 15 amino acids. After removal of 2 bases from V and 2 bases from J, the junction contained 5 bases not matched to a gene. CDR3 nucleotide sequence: TGTGCCAGCAGTTTAAAGGGGGCGAGGAACTATGGCTACACCTTC. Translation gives CASSLKGARNYGYTF.

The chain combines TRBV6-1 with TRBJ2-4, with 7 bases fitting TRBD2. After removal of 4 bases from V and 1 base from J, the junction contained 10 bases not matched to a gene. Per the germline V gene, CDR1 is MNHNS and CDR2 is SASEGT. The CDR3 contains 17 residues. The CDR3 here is CASSGRGGDGAKNIQYF. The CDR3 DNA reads TGTGCCAGCAGTGGCCGCGGGGGAGATGGGGCCAAAAACATTCAGTACTTC.

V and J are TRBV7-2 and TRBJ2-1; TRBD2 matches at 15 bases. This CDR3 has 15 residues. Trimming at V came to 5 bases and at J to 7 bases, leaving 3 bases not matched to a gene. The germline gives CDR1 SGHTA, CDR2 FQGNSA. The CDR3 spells CASSQGLAGGNEQFF. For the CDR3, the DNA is TGTGCCAGCAGCCAAGGACTAGCGGGGGGGAATGAGCAGTTCTTC. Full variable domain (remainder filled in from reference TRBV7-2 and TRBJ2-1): GAGVSQSPSNKVTEKGKDVELRCDPISGHTALYWYRQSLGQGLEFLIYFQGNSAPDKSGLPSDRFSAERTGGSVSTLTIQRTQQEDSAVYLCASSQGLAGGNEQFFGPGTRLTVL.

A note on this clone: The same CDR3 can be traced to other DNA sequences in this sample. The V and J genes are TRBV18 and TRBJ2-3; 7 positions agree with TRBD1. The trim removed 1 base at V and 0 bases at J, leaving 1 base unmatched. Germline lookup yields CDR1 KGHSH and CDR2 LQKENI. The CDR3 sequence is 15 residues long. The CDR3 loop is CASSPLGQSTDTQYF. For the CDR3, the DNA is TGTGCCAGCTCACCACTGGGACAGAGCACAGATACGCAGTATTTT.

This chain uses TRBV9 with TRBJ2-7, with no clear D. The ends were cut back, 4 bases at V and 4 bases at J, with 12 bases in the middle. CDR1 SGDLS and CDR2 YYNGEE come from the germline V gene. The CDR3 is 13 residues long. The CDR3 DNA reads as TGTGCCAGCAGCCCCGATCGACCTTACGAGCAGTACTTC. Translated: CASSPDRPYEQYF.

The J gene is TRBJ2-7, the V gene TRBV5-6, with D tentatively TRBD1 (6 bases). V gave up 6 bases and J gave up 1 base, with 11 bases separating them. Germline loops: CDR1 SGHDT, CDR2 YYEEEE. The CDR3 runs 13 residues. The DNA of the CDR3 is TGTGCCAGCATGGAACAGGGATCCTACGAGCAGTACTTC. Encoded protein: CASMEQGSYEQYF.

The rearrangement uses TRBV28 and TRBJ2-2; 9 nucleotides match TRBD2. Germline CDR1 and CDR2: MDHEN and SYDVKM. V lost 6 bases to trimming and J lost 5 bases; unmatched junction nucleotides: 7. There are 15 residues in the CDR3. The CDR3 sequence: CASRGGRAQTGELFF. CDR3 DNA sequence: TGTGCCAGCAGGGGCGGGAGGGCTCAAACCGGGGAGCTGTTTTTT. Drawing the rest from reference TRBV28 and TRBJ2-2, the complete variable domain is DVKVTQSSRYLVKRTGEKVFLECVQDMDHENMFWYRQDPGLGLRLIYFSYDVKMKEKGDIPEGYSVSREKKERFSLILESASTNQTSMYLCASRGGRAQTGELFFGEGSRLTVL.